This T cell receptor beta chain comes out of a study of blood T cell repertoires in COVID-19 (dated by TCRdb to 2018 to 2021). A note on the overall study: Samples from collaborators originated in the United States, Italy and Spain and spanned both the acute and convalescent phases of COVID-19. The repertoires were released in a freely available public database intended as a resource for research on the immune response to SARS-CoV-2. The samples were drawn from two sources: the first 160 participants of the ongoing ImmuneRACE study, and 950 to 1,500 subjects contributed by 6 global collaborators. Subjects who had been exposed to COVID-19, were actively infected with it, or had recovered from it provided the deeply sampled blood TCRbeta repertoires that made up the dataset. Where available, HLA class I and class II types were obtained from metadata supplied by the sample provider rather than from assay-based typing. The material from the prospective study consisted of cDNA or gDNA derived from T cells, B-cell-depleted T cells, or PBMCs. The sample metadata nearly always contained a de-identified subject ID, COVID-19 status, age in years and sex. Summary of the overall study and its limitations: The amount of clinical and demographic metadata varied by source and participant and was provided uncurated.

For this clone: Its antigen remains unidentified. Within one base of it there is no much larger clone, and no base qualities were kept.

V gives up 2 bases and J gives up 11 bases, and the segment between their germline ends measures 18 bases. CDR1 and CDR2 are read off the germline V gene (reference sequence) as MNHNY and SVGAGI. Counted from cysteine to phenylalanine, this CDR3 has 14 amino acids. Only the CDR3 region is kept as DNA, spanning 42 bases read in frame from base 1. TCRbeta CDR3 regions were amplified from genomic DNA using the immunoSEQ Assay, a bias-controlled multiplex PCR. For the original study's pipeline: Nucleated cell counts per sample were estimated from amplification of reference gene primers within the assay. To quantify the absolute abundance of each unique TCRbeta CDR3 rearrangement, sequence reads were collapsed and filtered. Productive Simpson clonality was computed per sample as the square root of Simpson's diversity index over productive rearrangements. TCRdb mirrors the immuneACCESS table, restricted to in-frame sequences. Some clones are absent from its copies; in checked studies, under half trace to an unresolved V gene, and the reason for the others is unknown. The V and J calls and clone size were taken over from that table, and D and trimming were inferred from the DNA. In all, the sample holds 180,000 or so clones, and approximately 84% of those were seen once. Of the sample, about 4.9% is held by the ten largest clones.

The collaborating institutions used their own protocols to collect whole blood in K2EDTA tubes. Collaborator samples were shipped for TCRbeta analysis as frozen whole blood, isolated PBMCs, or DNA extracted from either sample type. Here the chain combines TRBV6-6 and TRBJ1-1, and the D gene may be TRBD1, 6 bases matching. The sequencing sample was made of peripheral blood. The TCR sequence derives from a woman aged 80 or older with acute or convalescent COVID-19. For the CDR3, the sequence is CASSYVGTPRAAFF. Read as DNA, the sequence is TGTGCCAGCAGTTACGTTGGGACACCACGCGCGGCTTTCTTT.